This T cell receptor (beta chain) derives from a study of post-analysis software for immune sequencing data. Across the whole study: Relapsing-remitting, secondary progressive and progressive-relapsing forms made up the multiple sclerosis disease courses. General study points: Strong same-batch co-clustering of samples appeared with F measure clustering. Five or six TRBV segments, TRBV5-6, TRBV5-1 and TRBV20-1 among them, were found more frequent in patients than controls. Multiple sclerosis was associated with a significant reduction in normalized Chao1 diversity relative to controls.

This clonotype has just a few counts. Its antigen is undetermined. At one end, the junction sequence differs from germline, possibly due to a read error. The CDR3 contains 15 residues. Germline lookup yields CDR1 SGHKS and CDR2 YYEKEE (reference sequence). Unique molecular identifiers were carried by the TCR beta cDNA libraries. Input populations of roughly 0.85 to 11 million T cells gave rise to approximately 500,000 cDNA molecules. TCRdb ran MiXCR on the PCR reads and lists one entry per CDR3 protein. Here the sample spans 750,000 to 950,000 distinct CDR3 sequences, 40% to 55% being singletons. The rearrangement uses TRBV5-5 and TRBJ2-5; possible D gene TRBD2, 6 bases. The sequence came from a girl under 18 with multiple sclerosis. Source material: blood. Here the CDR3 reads CASSLATTVAVTPYF. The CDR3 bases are TGTGCCAGCAGCTTGGCCACCACGGTAGCGGTTACCCCGTACTTC.